The sample holds a few counts of the clone carrying this T cell receptor (beta chain). These data belong to a study of blood T cell repertoires in COVID-19. About the research overall: Spain, Italy and the United States supplied samples that represented acute and convalescent COVID-19.

The CDR3 spans 15 residues. Germline values: CDR1 MGHRA, CDR2 YSYEKL. Trimming took off 3 bases at V and 10 bases at J, with 16 bases between the two ends. This table comes from immunoSEQ multiplex PCR, and its TCRdb copy is limited to in-frame clones, with some not included. The sample shows more than 85,000 clones, around four fifths of them seen only once. This chain uses TRBV4-1 with TRBJ1-6, with D possibly TRBD1 on 6 matching bases. The sequence was collected from a woman aged 65 to 85 with acute or convalescent COVID-19. Sequenced: peripheral blood. The CDR3 region has the DNA TGCGCCAGCAGCCAGCACCTGCCCAGGGGATCACCCCTCCACTTT. This encodes CASSQHLPRGSPLHF.